The clone carrying this TCR beta chain was recorded once. The data originate from a study of technical replicates of blood from a handful of donors. TCRdb keeps only in-frame clones here, not all; method: immunoSEQ multiplex PCR. Seen here are about 81,000 clones, approximately 96% observed once, and the top ten hold 0.36%. V was shortened by 3 bases and J by 8 bases, with 10 bases between the two germline ends. This CDR3 region has 12 residues. The germline gives CDR1 SEHNR, CDR2 FQNEAQ (reference sequence). This rearrangement joins TRBV7-9 to TRBJ1-1; no reliable D call. The sample was T cells isolated from PBMCs. This TCR came from a human donor in good health. As DNA, the CDR3 is TGTGCCAGCAGCTTTTCCCTCCTCGAAGCTTTCTTT. The encoded protein is CASSFSLLEAFF.